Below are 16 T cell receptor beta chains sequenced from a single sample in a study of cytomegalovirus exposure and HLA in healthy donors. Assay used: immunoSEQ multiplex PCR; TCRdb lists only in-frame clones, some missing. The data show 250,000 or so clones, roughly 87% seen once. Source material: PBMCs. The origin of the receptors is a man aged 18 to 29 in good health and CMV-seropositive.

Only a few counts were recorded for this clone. The CDR3 protein is CASSGTLTPYEQYF. In DNA, the CDR3 is TGCGCCAGCAGTGGGACTCTTACGCCCTACGAGCAGTACTTC. V usage is TRBV10-1 and J usage is TRBJ2-7; possibly TRBD2 for D (5 bases). V was shortened by 4 bases and J by 2 bases, with 12 bases between the two germline ends. Germline-derived CDR1 and CDR2 are WNHNN and SYGVQD (reference sequence). The CDR3 sequence is 14 residues long.

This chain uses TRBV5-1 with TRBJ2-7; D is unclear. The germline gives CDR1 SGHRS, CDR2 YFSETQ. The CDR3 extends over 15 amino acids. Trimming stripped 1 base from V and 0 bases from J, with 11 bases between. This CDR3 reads CASSLSAVSSYEQYF. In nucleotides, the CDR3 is TGCGCCAGCAGCTTGAGCGCGGTAAGCTCCTACGAGCAGTACTTC.

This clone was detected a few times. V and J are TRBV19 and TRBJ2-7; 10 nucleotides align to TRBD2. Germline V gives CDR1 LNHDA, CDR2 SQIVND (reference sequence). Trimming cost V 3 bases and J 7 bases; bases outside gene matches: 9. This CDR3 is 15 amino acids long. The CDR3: CASSITASGSGEQYF. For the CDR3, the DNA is TGTGCCAGTAGTATTACGGCTAGCGGGAGCGGAGAGCAGTACTTC.

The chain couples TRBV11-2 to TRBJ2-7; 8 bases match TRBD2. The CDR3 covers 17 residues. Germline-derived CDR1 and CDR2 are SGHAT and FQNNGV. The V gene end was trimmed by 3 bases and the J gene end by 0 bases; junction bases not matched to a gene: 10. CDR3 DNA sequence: TGTGCCAGCAGCTTCCGGGGGGGGACGCTATCCTCCTACGAGCAGTACTTC. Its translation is CASSFRGGTLSSYEQYF.

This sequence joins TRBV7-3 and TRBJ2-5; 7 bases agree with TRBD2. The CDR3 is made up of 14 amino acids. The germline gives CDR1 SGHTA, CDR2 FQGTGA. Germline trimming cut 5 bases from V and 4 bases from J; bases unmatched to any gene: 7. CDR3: CASSPGPSGETQYF. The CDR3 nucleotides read TGTGCCAGCAGCCCGGGACCTAGCGGAGAGACCCAGTACTTC.

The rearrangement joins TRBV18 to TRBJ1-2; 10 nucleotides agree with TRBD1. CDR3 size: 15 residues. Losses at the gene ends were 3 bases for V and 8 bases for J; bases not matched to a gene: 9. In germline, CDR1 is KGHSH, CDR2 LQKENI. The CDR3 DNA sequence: TGTGCCAGCTCACCGACGGGACAGGGGCCAGGAGGCTACACCTTC. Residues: CASSPTGQGPGGYTF.

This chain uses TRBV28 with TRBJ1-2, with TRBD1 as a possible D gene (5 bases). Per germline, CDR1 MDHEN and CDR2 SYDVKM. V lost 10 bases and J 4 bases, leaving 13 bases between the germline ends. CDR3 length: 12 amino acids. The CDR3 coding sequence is TGTGCCACCTATCCTGGGGGCTATGGCTACACCTTC. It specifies CATYPGGYGYTF.

CDR3 in amino acids: CASSPRRTLYNEQFF. Here the CDR3 DNA reads TGTGCCAGCAGTCCCAGGCGGACACTCTATAATGAGCAGTTCTTC. The V and J genes are TRBV6-1 and TRBJ2-1; the D gene is possibly TRBD1 (5 bases). Between the trimmed V and J ends, which lost 5 bases and 7 bases, there was a span of 18 bases. CDR1 and CDR2 from the germline V gene are MNHNS and SASEGT. The CDR3 spans 15 residues.

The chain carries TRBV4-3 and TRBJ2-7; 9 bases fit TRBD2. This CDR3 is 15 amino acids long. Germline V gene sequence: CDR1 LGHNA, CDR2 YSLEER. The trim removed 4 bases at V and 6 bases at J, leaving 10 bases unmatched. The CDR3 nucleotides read TGCGCCAGCAGCCCCGATCCGGGACTAGCCTCCGAGCAGTACTTC. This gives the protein CASSPDPGLASEQYF.

CDR3 region: CASSLEAGTEAFF. The DNA of the CDR3 is TGTGCCAGCAGCTTAGAGGCCGGAACTGAAGCTTTCTTT. The chain links TRBV11-2 to TRBJ1-1; D gene unclear. V shed 0 bases and J shed 5 bases, with 7 bases lying between them. The germline CDR1 and CDR2 sequences are SGHAT and FQNNGV. The CDR3 is made up of 13 amino acids.

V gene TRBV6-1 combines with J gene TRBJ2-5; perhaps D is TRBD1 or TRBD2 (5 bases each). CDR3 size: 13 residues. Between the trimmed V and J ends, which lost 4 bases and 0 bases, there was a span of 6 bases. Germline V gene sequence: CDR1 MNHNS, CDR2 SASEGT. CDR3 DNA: TGTGCCAGCAGTGGGGGACACCAAGAGACCCAGTACTTC. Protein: CASSGGHQETQYF.

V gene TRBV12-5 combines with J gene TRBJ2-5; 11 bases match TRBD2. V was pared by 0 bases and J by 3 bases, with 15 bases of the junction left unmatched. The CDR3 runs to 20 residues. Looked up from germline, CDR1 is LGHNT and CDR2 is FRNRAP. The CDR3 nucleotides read TGTGCTAGTGGTTTGGTAAGGAGCACATTTAGCGGGAGGGCAGAAGAGACCCAGTACTTC. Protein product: CASGLVRSTFSGRAEETQYF.

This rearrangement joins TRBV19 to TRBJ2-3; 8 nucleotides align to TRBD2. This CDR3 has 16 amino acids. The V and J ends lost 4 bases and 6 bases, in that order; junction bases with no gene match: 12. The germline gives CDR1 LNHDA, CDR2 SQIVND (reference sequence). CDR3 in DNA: TGTGCCAGTAGTAGAAGACTAGCGCAACGAGTGGATACGCAGTATTTT. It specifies CASSRRLAQRVDTQYF.

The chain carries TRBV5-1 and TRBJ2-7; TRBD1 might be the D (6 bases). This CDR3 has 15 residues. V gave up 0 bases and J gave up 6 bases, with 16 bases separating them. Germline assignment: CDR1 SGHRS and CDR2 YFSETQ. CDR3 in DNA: TGCGCCAGCAGCTTGGCGACACAGGGAAGGGGCGAGCAGTACTTC. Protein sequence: CASSLATQGRGEQYF.

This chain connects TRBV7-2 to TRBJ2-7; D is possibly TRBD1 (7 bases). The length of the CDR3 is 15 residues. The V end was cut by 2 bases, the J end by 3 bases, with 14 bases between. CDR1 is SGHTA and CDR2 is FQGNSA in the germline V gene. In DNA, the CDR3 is TGTGCCAGCAGCTTACAGGCGGGACAGTACTACGAGCAGTACTTC. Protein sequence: CASSLQAGQYYEQYF.

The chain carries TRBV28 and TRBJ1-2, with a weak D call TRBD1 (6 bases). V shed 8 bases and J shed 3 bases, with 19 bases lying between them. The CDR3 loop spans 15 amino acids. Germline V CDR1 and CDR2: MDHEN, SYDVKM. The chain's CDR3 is CASGGAGAPDYGYTF. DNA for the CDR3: TGTGCCAGCGGGGGGGCGGGAGCACCGGACTATGGCTACACCTTC.